This T cell receptor (beta chain) was identified in a study of Ad26.COV2.S vaccination and SARS-CoV-2 variants. The CDR3 length is 11 residues. Germline lookup yields CDR1 WSHSY and CDR2 SAAADI. Trimming took off 8 bases at V and 3 bases at J, with 8 bases between the two ends. Documented treatment: about 20 received Ad26.COV2.S at low or high dose, single or two shots; several received placebo; per-sample allocation not given. It was on day 63 after the first vaccine or placebo injection that samples were taken. Method: immunoSEQ multiplex PCR; TCRdb's copy keeps in-frame clones and lacks some. The sample lists nearly 400,000 clones, about nine tenths occurring once.

The source was peripheral blood, collected in a trial of Ad26.COV2.S vaccine versus placebo. This rearrangement joins TRBV10-2 to TRBJ2-7; D ambiguous. This TCR came from a person between 18 and 65 years old who received the Ad26.COV2.S COVID-19 vaccine or a placebo. CDR3 nucleotides: TGCGCCAGCTACGACATCTACGAGCAGTACTTC. It encodes CASYDIYEQYF.